This T cell receptor beta chain was retrieved from a study of blood T cell repertoires in COVID-19. Study-wide background: COVID-19 samples, acute and convalescent, were from the United States, Italy and Spain.

Original analysis: Estimation of nucleated cell counts relied on the amplification of reference gene primers. TCRdb keeps only in-frame clones here, not all; method: immunoSEQ multiplex PCR. D and trimming come from the DNA, and the V and J calls and clone size come from that table. In the table there are 25,000 to 40,000 clones, approximately 85% of which are singletons. The CDR3 runs 13 residues. The ends were cut back, 6 bases at V and 3 bases at J, with 11 bases in the middle. This clone appeared once. This chain joins TRBV12-3 or TRBV12-4 and TRBJ1-2; D might be TRBD1 (6 bases). This sequence was found in a human donor in a cohort sampled during active COVID-19. The sequenced sample was peripheral blood. CDR3 sequence reads: CASSQGIDYGYTF. CDR3 sequence (DNA): TGTGCCAGCAGCCAGGGGATCGACTATGGCTACACCTTC.